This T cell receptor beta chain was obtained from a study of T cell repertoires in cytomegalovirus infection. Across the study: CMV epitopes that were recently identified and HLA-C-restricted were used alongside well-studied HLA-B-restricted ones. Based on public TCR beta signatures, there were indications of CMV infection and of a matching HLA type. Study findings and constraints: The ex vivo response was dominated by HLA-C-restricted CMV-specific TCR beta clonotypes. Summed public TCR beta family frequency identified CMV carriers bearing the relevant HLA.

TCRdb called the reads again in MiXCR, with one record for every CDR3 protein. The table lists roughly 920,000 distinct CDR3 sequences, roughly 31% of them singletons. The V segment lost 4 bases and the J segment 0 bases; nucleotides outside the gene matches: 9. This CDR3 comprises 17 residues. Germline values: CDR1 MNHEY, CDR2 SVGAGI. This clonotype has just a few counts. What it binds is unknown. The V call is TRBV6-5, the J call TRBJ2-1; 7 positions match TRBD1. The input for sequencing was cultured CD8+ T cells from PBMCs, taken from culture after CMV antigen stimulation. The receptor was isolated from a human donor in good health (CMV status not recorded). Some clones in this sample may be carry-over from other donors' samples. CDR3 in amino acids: CASSSYPTGNSYNEQFF. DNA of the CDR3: TGTGCCAGCAGTTCCTATCCGACAGGGAACTCCTACAATGAGCAGTTCTTC.